The 6 T cell receptor beta chains presented below share a single source sample, sequenced in a study of cytomegalovirus exposure and HLA in healthy donors. The PCR used 60 Vbeta and 13 Jbeta primers. Method: immunoSEQ multiplex PCR; TCRdb's copy keeps in-frame clones and lacks some. Of some 130,000 clones listed, approximately 77% are singletons. Specimen: PBMCs. The receptor set was obtained from a woman aged 40-49 years in good health and CMV-seronegative.

The rearrangement joins TRBV6-1 to TRBJ1-2; no definite D call. Looked up from germline, CDR1 is MNHNS and CDR2 is SASEGT. This CDR3 contains 13 residues. V was trimmed by 3 bases and J by 2 bases, leaving 7 bases between them. The CDR3 protein is CASSDARNYGYTF. The CDR3 bases are TGTGCCAGCAGTGACGCACGGAACTATGGCTACACCTTC.

V usage is TRBV2 and J usage is TRBJ1-5; D call uncertain. Germline V gene lookup returns CDR1 SNHLY and CDR2 FYNNEI. This CDR3 has 17 residues. The V and J ends lost 4 bases and 2 bases respectively, with 18 bases between them. Here the CDR3 reads CASSGSLDEPGNQPQHF. In nucleotides, the CDR3 is TGTGCCAGCAGTGGGAGTTTAGACGAACCTGGCAATCAGCCCCAGCATTTT.

This clone was detected a few times. CDR3 sequence: CASSLPQTANTEAFF. The CDR3 bases are TGTGCCAGCAGTTTACCCCAGACAGCGAACACTGAAGCTTTCTTT. The genes are TRBV28 and TRBJ1-1; D is perhaps TRBD1 (5 bases). CDR1 MDHEN and CDR2 SYDVKM come from the germline V gene. Trimming cost V 2 bases and J 1 base, with 11 bases left between them. This CDR3 contains 15 residues.

The chain links TRBV7-2 to TRBJ1-4; TRBD1 matches at 7 bases. J lost 3 bases, V lost 5 bases, and 9 bases had no gene match. The CDR3 runs to 16 residues. Germline-derived CDR1 and CDR2 are SGHTA and FQGNSA. The CDR3 bases are TGTGCCAGCAGCCGACAGGGTCTGACAGCTAATGAAAAACTGTTTTTT. Its translation is CASSRQGLTANEKLFF. Filled out from reference TRBV7-2 and TRBJ1-4, the complete variable domain reads GAGVSQSPSNKVTEKGKDVELRCDPISGHTALYWYRQSLGQGLEFLIYFQGNSAPDKSGLPSDRFSAERTGGSVSTLTIQRTQQEDSAVYLCASSRQGLTANEKLFFGSGTQLSVL.

The chain couples TRBV28 to TRBJ1-5; 7 nucleotides agree with TRBD1. The J segment lost 0 bases and the V segment lost 5 bases, leaving 7 bases of the junction unmatched. The CDR3 contains 16 residues. Germline assignment: CDR1 MDHEN and CDR2 SYDVKM. The CDR3 spells CASSGRTGYSNQPQHF. DNA for the CDR3: TGTGCCAGCAGTGGGAGGACAGGCTATAGCAATCAGCCCCAGCATTTT.

This chain joins TRBV7-2 and TRBJ2-2; 9 nucleotides agree with TRBD2. CDR3 length equals 17 residues. Germline-derived CDR1 and CDR2 are SGHTA and FQGNSA. Unmatched junction bases numbered 4, after V lost 2 bases and J lost 0 bases. CDR3 amino acids: CASSLSGGGANTGELFF. Written as DNA, the CDR3 is TGTGCCAGCAGCTTATCTGGCGGGGGGGCGAACACCGGGGAGCTGTTTTTT.